This passage covers 32 T cell receptor beta chains from one sample sequenced in a study of shared clonotypes between healthy human individuals. Generated by immunoSEQ multiplex PCR, the TCRdb table keeps only in-frame clones and is missing some. The sample has 2,500,000 or so clones, roughly 92% seen once. Sequenced input: naive CD4+ T cells from PBMCs. The sample's subset: CD45RA+ positively selected. The receptors were sampled from a man younger than 35 in good health. Some clones in this sample may be carry-over from other donors' samples.

The gene calls are TRBV28 and TRBJ2-3, with a tentative D call TRBD2 (6 bases). This CDR3 contains 16 residues. Germline-derived CDR1 and CDR2 are MDHEN and SYDVKM. The V and J ends lost 3 bases and 2 bases respectively, with 15 bases between them. Written as DNA, the CDR3 is TGTGCCAGCAGTTTGGGAGGTAGCGGTTACACAGATACGCAGTATTTT. Translation: CASSLGGSGYTDTQYF.

This chain links TRBV28 with TRBJ2-2; 7 bases line up with TRBD1. The CDR3 contains 14 residues. V shed 8 bases and J 3 bases; nucleotides not matched to a gene: 6. Germline CDR1 reads MDHEN; CDR2 reads SYDVKM. The chain's CDR3 is CASRRGQDTGELFF. The CDR3 DNA follows: TGTGCCAGCCGAAGGGGGCAGGACACCGGGGAGCTGTTTTTT.

With regard to this clone: In the same sample, other DNA sequences code for this CDR3. The chain is built from TRBV7-9 and TRBJ2-2, with D uncertain. The ends were cut back, 0 bases at V and 1 base at J, with 6 bases in the middle. The germline gives CDR1 SEHNR, CDR2 FQNEAQ (reference sequence). This CDR3 is built from 15 residues. CDR3 residues: CASSLARGNTGELFF. The CDR3 DNA reads as TGTGCCAGCAGCTTAGCGCGTGGGAACACCGGGGAGCTGTTTTTT.

This clone was detected a few times. The sample has other DNA sequences that encode this CDR3 too. V usage is TRBV2 and J usage is TRBJ1-1; a weak D match, TRBD1 (5 bases). The germline V gene encodes CDR1 SNHLY and CDR2 FYNNEI. The V gene lost 6 bases and the J gene lost 5 bases, with 7 bases spanning the gap. The CDR3 is 11 amino acids. The chain's CDR3 is CASRGGTEAFF. In nucleotides, the CDR3 is TGTGCCAGCAGGGGGGGGACTGAAGCTTTCTTT.

The CDR3: CASSEFRDRAWGNTIYF. The CDR3 DNA sequence: TGTGCCAGCAGTGAATTTCGGGACAGGGCGTGGGGAAACACCATATATTTT. The chain is built from TRBV6-1 and TRBJ1-3; 9 bases align to TRBD1. This CDR3 has 17 residues. Trimming removed 2 bases from V and 4 bases from J; junction bases left unmatched: 9. The germline gives CDR1 MNHNS, CDR2 SASEGT.

This sequence joins TRBV5-4 and TRBJ2-5, with 8 bases lining up with TRBD2. CDR1 and CDR2 from the germline V gene are SGHNT and YYREEE (reference sequence). The CDR3 extends over 13 amino acids. After removal of 5 bases from V and 5 bases from J, the junction contained 5 bases not matched to a gene. The CDR3 is CASRAGGTETQYF. The CDR3 nucleotides are TGTGCCAGCAGGGCGGGAGGAACGGAGACCCAGTACTTC.

The chain combines TRBV11-2 with TRBJ2-5; D is unclear. CDR1 and CDR2 from the germline V gene are SGHAT and FQNNGV. This CDR3 is built from 15 residues. V was trimmed by 8 bases and J by 1 base, leaving 17 bases between them. CDR3 nucleotides: TGTGCCAGCGCACCCCTTCGGGTCTTCCAAGAGACCCAGTACTTC. It specifies CASAPLRVFQETQYF.

The chain has TRBV2 and TRBJ2-5; D unclear. Germline assignment: CDR1 SNHLY and CDR2 FYNNEI. There are 12 residues in the CDR3. V gave up 8 bases and J gave up 5 bases, with 12 bases separating them. The CDR3 region is CASSREAETQYF. In DNA, the CDR3 is TGTGCCAGCTCAAGGGAAGCGGAGACCCAGTACTTC.

This clone was counted once. The V call is TRBV25-1, the J call TRBJ1-5; D is unclear. CDR3 length: 15 amino acids. V was shortened by 8 bases and J by 4 bases, with 18 bases between the two germline ends. The germline V gene has CDR1 MGHDK and CDR2 SYGVNS. CDR3 region: CASRGSGAMNQPQHF. The CDR3 region has the DNA TGTGCCAGCCGGGGATCGGGTGCGATGAATCAGCCCCAGCATTTT.

The CDR3 is CASSLKPGTGDNTEAFF. In DNA form, the CDR3 reads TGTGCCAGCAGCTTAAAACCCGGGACAGGGGATAACACTGAAGCTTTCTTT. The V call is TRBV5-8, the J call TRBJ1-1, with TRBD1 identical over 10 bases. This CDR3 has 17 residues. After removal of 2 bases from V and 2 bases from J, the junction contained 9 bases not matched to a gene. The germline V gene has CDR1 SGHTS and CDR2 YDEGEE.

Comments on this clone: Other DNA sequences in this specimen translate into the identical CDR3. The chain uses TRBV11-2 and TRBJ2-7; D ambiguous. In germline, CDR1 is SGHAT, CDR2 FQNNGV. The length of the CDR3 is 11 residues. V dropped 2 bases and J dropped 4 bases, with 3 bases sitting between them. The CDR3 loop is CASSLLYEQYF. CDR3 bases: TGTGCCAGCAGCTTACTTTACGAGCAGTACTTC.

V is TRBV7-2 and J is TRBJ2-5; D ambiguous. The V gene lost 5 bases and the J gene lost 5 bases, with 18 bases spanning the gap. The CDR3 length is 15 residues. Germline V CDR1 and CDR2: SGHTA, FQGNSA. CDR3 in amino acids: CASSNRASGWETQYF. The DNA for the CDR3 is TGTGCCAGCAGCAACCGGGCCTCTGGCTGGGAGACCCAGTACTTC.

The J gene is TRBJ2-3, the V gene TRBV2; D is unresolved. The CDR3 runs to 12 residues. V was clipped by 6 bases and J by 0 bases, with 4 bases between them. Germline V gene data show CDR1 as SNHLY and CDR2 as FYNNEI. The CDR3 protein is CASSWSTDTQYF. In nucleotides, the CDR3 is TGTGCCAGCAGCTGGAGCACAGATACGCAGTATTTT.

In nucleotides, the CDR3 is TGTGCCAGCAGCCAACCGACAGGGGGTAGTGGCTACACCTTC. The encoded protein is CASSQPTGGSGYTF. The J gene is TRBJ1-2, the V gene TRBV7-2; 9 positions match TRBD1. V lost 5 bases, J lost 7 bases, and 8 bases stayed unmatched. Per germline, CDR1 SGHTA and CDR2 FQGNSA. The CDR3 is 14 amino acids.

This rearrangement joins TRBV6-1 to TRBJ1-1, with TRBD1 matching 7 bases. Germline V gene sequence: CDR1 MNHNS, CDR2 SASEGT. This CDR3 has 15 amino acids. J lost 1 base, V lost 3 bases, and 5 bases had no gene match. CDR3 DNA sequence: TGTGCCAGCAGTGATCTGGGACAGAGGAACACTGAAGCTTTCTTT. Its protein is CASSDLGQRNTEAFF.

This chain uses TRBV28 with TRBJ1-5, with unresolved D. CDR3 length: 12 residues. V lost 8 bases to trimming and J lost 11 bases, with 16 bases between them. The germline V gene encodes CDR1 MDHEN and CDR2 SYDVKM. The CDR3 is CASGQVRDTQHF. The CDR3 nucleotides are TGTGCCAGCGGTCAGGTCCGTGATACCCAGCATTTT.

The rearrangement links TRBV30 to TRBJ2-2; 8 bases map to TRBD1. Germline CDR1 is GTSNPN and CDR2 is SVGIG (reference sequence). This CDR3 is 15 amino acids long. With 3 bases clipped from V and 7 bases from J, the junction kept 10 bases outside the gene matches. CDR3 region: CAWRSRQGLSGELFF. The DNA of the CDR3 is TGTGCCTGGAGGTCCCGACAGGGGTTGAGCGGGGAGCTGTTTTTT.

The chain couples TRBV9 to TRBJ2-5; D gene ambiguous. With 0 bases removed from V and 1 base from J, the gap between germline ends came to 10 bases. This CDR3 has 15 residues. Germline V gene sequence: CDR1 SGDLS, CDR2 YYNGEE. In DNA form, the CDR3 reads TGTGCCAGCAGCGTAGTCCCGCAGACCCAAGAGACCCAGTACTTC. Encoded protein: CASSVVPQTQETQYF. The full variable domain, rest sourced from reference TRBV9 and TRBJ2-5, is DSGVTQTPKHLITATGQRVTLRCSPRSGDLSVYWYQQSLDQGLQFLIQYYNGEERAKGNILERFSAQQFPDLHSELNLSSLELGDSALYFCASSVVPQTQETQYFGPGTRLLVL.

This chain links TRBV7-9 with TRBJ1-1, with 7 bases that match TRBD1. The CDR3 spans 17 residues. The V and J ends lost 0 bases and 8 bases, in that order; junction bases with no gene match: 15. Germline assignment: CDR1 SEHNR and CDR2 FQNEAQ (reference sequence). Written as DNA, the CDR3 is TGTGCCAGCAGCTTAGCGAAGGGAGGAGGGGGCAATGTGGAAGCTTTCTTT. It yields the protein CASSLAKGGGGNVEAFF.

CDR3 sequence reads: CASSLLTRGSGNEQFF. Written as DNA, the CDR3 is TGCGCCAGCAGCTTGTTGACGCGCGGGAGCGGGAATGAGCAGTTCTTC. The chain carries TRBV5-1 and TRBJ2-1; TRBD2 agrees at 7 bases. The CDR3 totals 16 residues. J lost 7 bases, V lost 1 base, and 11 bases had no gene match. CDR1 is SGHRS, CDR2 YFSETQ, per germline.

This clone was seen a single time. The V gene is TRBV5-1, the J gene TRBJ2-1, with TRBD1 matching over 9 bases. V dropped 0 bases and J dropped 10; count of bases not matched to a gene: 5. Germline V lookup: CDR1 SGHRS, CDR2 YFSETQ. This CDR3 has 14 residues. CDR3 coding DNA: TGCGCCAGCAGCTTGGTACAGGGGGCCAGGGAGCAGTTCTTC. Translated, it gives CASSLVQGAREQFF.

The gene calls are TRBV9 and TRBJ1-3, with D perhaps TRBD1 (5 bases). The germline V gene has CDR1 SGDLS and CDR2 YYNGEE. The CDR3 runs 16 residues. Between the trimmed V and J ends, which lost 2 bases and 0 bases, there was a span of 12 bases. The CDR3 sequence: CASSVTGTVSGNTIYF. The CDR3 coding sequence is TGTGCCAGCAGCGTTACCGGGACGGTCTCTGGAAACACCATATATTTT.

The chain joins TRBV29-1 to TRBJ2-2; D not resolved. The CDR3 consists of 14 residues. Germline V gene lookup returns CDR1 SQVTM and CDR2 ANQGSEA. V was pared by 5 bases and J by 4 bases, with 14 bases between. CDR3 DNA sequence: TGCAGCGTTTCTAGAAGGTTAGGCACCGGGGAGCTGTTTTTT. The encoded protein is CSVSRRLGTGELFF.

The chain has TRBV7-9 and TRBJ2-5; D not resolved. The germline V gene encodes CDR1 SEHNR and CDR2 FQNEAQ (reference sequence). The ends were cut back, 2 bases at V and 5 bases at J, with 9 bases in the middle. This CDR3 comprises 13 residues. The chain's CDR3 is CASSLRSGETQYF. CDR3 coding DNA: TGTGCCAGCAGCTTAAGGTCCGGGGAGACCCAGTACTTC.

The chain joins TRBV10-3 to TRBJ2-3, with 10 bases aligning to TRBD2. The CDR3 has 15 amino acids. Germline values: CDR1 ENHRY, CDR2 SYGVKD. Trimming cost V 6 bases and J 5 bases; bases outside gene matches: 8. CDR3 coding DNA: TGTGCCATCAGGGCAGCGGGAGGGGAACAAGATACGCAGTATTTT. Its protein is CAIRAAGGEQDTQYF.

The rearrangement joins TRBV28 to TRBJ2-4; D is ambiguous. This CDR3 spans 15 amino acids. V was shortened by 3 bases and J by 0 bases, with 9 bases between the two germline ends. Germline lookup yields CDR1 MDHEN and CDR2 SYDVKM. CDR3 nucleotide sequence: TGTGCCAGCAGTTTTTCTGCCCTAGCCAAAAACATTCAGTACTTC. Its protein product is CASSFSALAKNIQYF.

The chain links TRBV5-4 to TRBJ2-7; TRBD1 matches at 7 bases. Trimming removed 4 bases from V and 6 bases from J; junction bases left unmatched: 10. The CDR3 runs to 14 residues. The V gene's germline CDR1 is SGHNT and CDR2 YYREEE (reference sequence). CDR3 in amino acids: CASSLNRQGREQYF. The CDR3 DNA reads as TGTGCCAGCAGCCTCAATAGACAGGGACGCGAGCAGTACTTC.

V gene TRBV5-1 combines with J gene TRBJ2-3; 9 bases map to TRBD2. CDR1 is SGHRS, CDR2 YFSETQ, per germline. The CDR3 covers 15 residues. Losses at the gene ends were 2 bases for V and 4 bases for J; bases not matched to a gene: 5. CDR3 DNA: TGCGCCAGCAGCTTTAATAGCGGGAGCGCAGATACGCAGTATTTT. This encodes CASSFNSGSADTQYF.

The chain has TRBV5-4 and TRBJ1-5; a weak D match, TRBD1 (6 bases). Trimming pared 3 bases from V and 7 bases from J, leaving 14 bases between. The CDR3 spans 14 residues. Germline values: CDR1 SGHNT, CDR2 YYREEE (reference sequence). CDR3 in amino acids: CASSSAGAGQPQHF. CDR3 nucleotides: TGTGCCAGCAGCTCGGCGGGGGCTGGGCAGCCCCAGCATTTT.

The table lists this clone with a count of one. The chain recombines TRBV19 with TRBJ1-1; D is uncertain. Germline-derived CDR1 and CDR2 are LNHDA and SQIVND (reference sequence). The V gene lost 1 base and the J gene lost 10 bases, with 16 bases spanning the gap. The CDR3 spans 14 residues. The CDR3 loop reads CASSIATLSSRAFF. The CDR3 DNA follows: TGTGCCAGTAGTATAGCTACGTTAAGTAGTAGAGCTTTCTTT.

The gene calls are TRBV10-3 and TRBJ2-1; the D is unclear. CDR1 and CDR2 from the germline V gene are ENHRY and SYGVKD. V was shortened by 3 bases and J by 6 bases, with 12 bases between the two germline ends. CDR3 length: 14 residues. CDR3 sequence reads: CAISDRLQGNEQFF. CDR3 sequence (DNA): TGTGCCATCAGTGATCGGCTGCAAGGCAATGAGCAGTTCTTC.

J is TRBJ2-5 and V is TRBV7-9; TRBD2 matches at 10 bases. Germline V gene lookup returns CDR1 SEHNR and CDR2 FQNEAQ (reference sequence). V lost 5 bases and J lost 5; bases outside the gene matches: 5. The CDR3 contains 14 residues. This chain's CDR3 is CASSRTSGTETQYF. The DNA of the CDR3 is TGTGCCAGCAGCCGGACTAGCGGCACCGAGACCCAGTACTTC. Variable domain in full (rest from reference TRBV7-9 and TRBJ2-5): DTGVSQNPRHKITKRGQNVTFRCDPISEHNRLYWYRQTLGQGPEFLTYFQNEAQLEKSRLLSDRFSAERPKGSFSTLEIQRTEQGDSAMYLCASSRTSGTETQYFGPGTRLLVL.